What follows are 18 T cell receptor beta chains derived from one specimen sequenced in a study of identical twins. TCRdb reanalysed the 5' RACE reads using MiXCR and keeps one entry per CDR3 protein. The profile shows about 470,000 distinct CDR3 sequences, less than 25% of them singletons. This sample also appeared in a second study, on T cells expressing NK-cell markers.

The sample consisted of CD4+ T cells sorted from blood. The receptors were sampled from a woman aged 18-35 years in good health.

This chain joins TRBV5-1 and TRBJ2-3; 8 nucleotides align to TRBD1. Unmatched junction bases numbered 11, after V lost 5 bases and J lost 3 bases. The germline CDR1 and CDR2 sequences are SGHRS and YFSETQ. This CDR3 has 16 residues. DNA for the CDR3: TGCGCCAGCAGTGCAAGGACAGGGAGTTTGACAGATACGCAGTATTTT. Its translation: CASSARTGSLTDTQYF.

The chain has TRBV9 and TRBJ2-7; D is possibly TRBD1 or TRBD2 (6 bases each). The V end lost 4 bases, the J end lost 4 bases, and 18 bases lay between the germline ends. Germline V gene sequence: CDR1 SGDLS, CDR2 YYNGEE. There are 15 residues in the CDR3. DNA for the CDR3: TGTGCCAGCAGCCCCCAGGGGCGGGGTGCTTACGAGCAGTACTTC. This translates into CASSPQGRGAYEQYF.

This clonotype has only a few counts. The CDR3 is CASSLAWTYEQYF. The CDR3 DNA sequence: TGCGCCAGCAGCTTGGCCTGGACCTACGAGCAGTACTTC. The V gene is TRBV5-1, the J gene TRBJ2-7, with D unclear. Germline CDR1 and CDR2: SGHRS and YFSETQ. Trimming pared 0 bases from V and 2 bases from J, leaving 6 bases between. The CDR3 sequence is 13 residues long.

CDR3 nucleotides: TGTGCCAGCAGCTTGATGACAGTCTTGAACACTGAAGCTTTCTTT. Protein product: CASSLMTVLNTEAFF. This chain links TRBV7-2 with TRBJ1-1, with D possibly matching TRBD1 (5 bases). Trimming stripped 3 bases from V and 0 bases from J, with 11 bases between. Germline CDR1 and CDR2: SGHTA and FQGNSA. The CDR3 runs 15 residues.

The V and J genes are TRBV12-3 or TRBV12-4 and TRBJ2-1; D possibly corresponds to TRBD2 (5 bases). This CDR3 has 14 residues. The ends were cut back, 2 bases at V and 3 bases at J, with 8 bases in the middle. CDR3 DNA: TGTGCCAGCAGTTTACGGCGGGTCTACAATGAGCAGTTCTTC. Its translation: CASSLRRVYNEQFF.

The chain couples TRBV7-6 to TRBJ2-3, with D unclear. The V end was cut by 2 bases, the J end by 2 bases, with 14 bases between. Germline loops: CDR1 SGHVS, CDR2 FNYEAQ. The CDR3 sequence is 16 residues long. The CDR3 loop reads CASSLNVAVHTDTQYF. CDR3 nucleotides: TGTGCCAGCAGCTTAAACGTAGCAGTCCACACAGATACGCAGTATTTT.

J is TRBJ1-1 and V is TRBV5-1; D remains unclear. Between the trimmed V and J ends, which lost 5 bases and 2 bases, there was a span of 13 bases. Germline V gene sequence: CDR1 SGHRS, CDR2 YFSETQ. The CDR3 runs to 14 residues. Here the CDR3 reads CASSFITANTEAFF. The CDR3 region has the DNA TGCGCCAGCAGTTTTATCACAGCAAACACTGAAGCTTTCTTT.

CDR3 in amino acids: CASSLQGFAPSTDTQYF. The DNA for the CDR3 is TGTGCCAGCAGCTTACAGGGTTTCGCTCCTAGCACAGATACGCAGTATTTT. The chain employs TRBV5-4 and TRBJ2-3; a possible D gene is TRBD1 (6 bases). The V end was cut by 2 bases, the J end by 0 bases, with 16 bases between. Germline-derived CDR1 and CDR2 are SGHNT and YYREEE (reference sequence). CDR3 length: 17 residues.

The rearrangement links TRBV3-1 to TRBJ2-1, with 9 bases aligning to TRBD2. CDR1 is LGHDT and CDR2 is YNNKEL in the germline V gene (reference sequence). Unmatched junction bases numbered 9, after V lost 0 bases and J lost 9 bases. The CDR3 spans 16 residues. The CDR3 loop reads CASSQDPSGKAGEQFF. CDR3 DNA sequence: TGTGCCAGCAGCCAAGATCCTAGCGGGAAGGCAGGTGAGCAGTTCTTC.

This chain's CDR3 is CASSLGPGLSLEQYF. The DNA of the CDR3 is TGCGCCAGCAGCTTGGGTCCGGGACTGTCCCTCGAGCAGTACTTC. The V and J genes are TRBV5-1 and TRBJ2-7; possibly TRBD2 for D (6 bases). V gave up 0 bases and J gave up 6 bases, with 16 bases separating them. The CDR3 consists of 15 residues. Germline V gives CDR1 SGHRS, CDR2 YFSETQ.

This clonotype was seen a single time. V is TRBV6-4 and J is TRBJ2-1, with D uncertain. Germline CDR1 MRHNA, CDR2 SNTAGT. The CDR3 extends over 15 amino acids. The germline V and J ends were trimmed by 4 bases and 0 bases, with 10 bases remaining between them. CDR3 loop: CASSAELGSYNEQFF. DNA of the CDR3: TGTGCCAGCAGTGCCGAGCTGGGCTCCTACAATGAGCAGTTCTTC.

This clonotype was observed at least ten times. This chain connects TRBV2 to TRBJ1-1; D possibly corresponds to TRBD1 (6 bases). CDR1 and CDR2 (germline): SNHLY, FYNNEI. Trimming took off 8 bases at V and 11 bases at J, with 24 bases between the two ends. This CDR3 comprises 14 residues. The CDR3 protein is CASRVTGKGGEAFF. The CDR3 nucleotides read TGTGCCAGCCGTGTAACAGGGAAAGGTGGAGAGGCTTTCTTT.

This chain uses TRBV29-1 with TRBJ2-7; 8 positions agree with TRBD1. Germline trimming cut 6 bases from V and 3 bases from J; bases unmatched to any gene: 10. Germline V gene lookup returns CDR1 SQVTM and CDR2 ANQGSEA. The CDR3 sequence is 14 residues long. The CDR3 loop is CSVGSGQGIYEQYF. Here the CDR3 DNA reads TGCAGCGTGGGATCAGGACAGGGTATCTACGAGCAGTACTTC.

In this sample, this clonotype turned up many times. The genes are TRBV7-9 and TRBJ2-7, with no clear D. Germline lookup yields CDR1 SEHNR and CDR2 FQNEAQ (reference sequence). The length of the CDR3 is 10 residues. The V and J ends lost 5 bases and 3 bases respectively, with 2 bases between them. The CDR3 region is CASSNYEQYF. The DNA for the CDR3 is TGTGCCAGCAGCAACTACGAGCAGTACTTC.

This clonotype was observed a handful of times. The chain is built from TRBV6-1 and TRBJ2-7; D uncertain. The ends were cut back, 4 bases at V and 7 bases at J, with 17 bases in the middle. Germline-derived CDR1 and CDR2 are MNHNS and SASEGT. The CDR3 sequence is 14 residues long. Written as DNA, the CDR3 is TGTGCCAGCAGTGGGGTAGGCGCCGACGAAGAGCAGTACTTC. Translation: CASSGVGADEEQYF.

J is TRBJ1-1 and V is TRBV9; D is possibly TRBD1 (5 bases). V was trimmed by 3 bases and J by 8 bases, leaving 14 bases between them. Germline CDR1 is SGDLS and CDR2 is YYNGEE. The CDR3 is made up of 13 amino acids. CDR3 protein: CASSAQHGTEAFF. The CDR3 nucleotides read TGTGCCAGCAGCGCCCAACACGGGACCGAAGCTTTCTTT.

This clonotype has only a few counts. The chain couples TRBV5-1 to TRBJ2-5; D ambiguous. The V gene lost 2 bases and the J gene lost 5 bases, with 13 bases spanning the gap. CDR1 and CDR2 from the germline V gene are SGHRS and YFSETQ. The length of the CDR3 is 14 residues. The CDR3 DNA is TGCGCCAGCAGCTTCAAAGGTATCGCTGAGACCCAGTACTTC. It translates to CASSFKGIAETQYF.

This clonotype was counted only a few times. The chain combines TRBV5-1 with TRBJ1-2, with D perhaps TRBD1 (6 bases). Trimming pared 3 bases from V and 9 bases from J, leaving 15 bases between. Germline lookup yields CDR1 SGHRS and CDR2 YFSETQ. CDR3 length: 13 amino acids. The CDR3 coding sequence is TGCGCCAGCAGCTCAGACAGGAGCCTCCGCTACACCTTC. This gives the protein CASSSDRSLRYTF.